This TCR beta chain was documented in a study of T cells in Graves' hyperthyroidism and ophthalmopathy. The investigators amplified TCR beta CDR3 regions from RNA transcripts. During a first-round RT-PCR of the TCR CDR3, the HTBI primer set was used. TCRdb analysed the multiplex PCR reads with MiXCR anew, one entry per CDR3 protein. The repertoire holds 250,000 to 400,000 distinct CDR3 sequences, with around 13% as singletons. The CDR3 extends over 15 amino acids. V lost 1 base, J lost 8 bases, and 15 bases lay in between. The germline gives CDR1 LNHNV, CDR2 YYDKDF (reference sequence). Sequenced sample: blood. The sequence came from a woman aged 40 to 55 with Graves' ophthalmopathy. The rearrangement joins TRBV15 to TRBJ2-4, with D uncertain. The CDR3 DNA sequence: TGTGCCACCAGCAGAGGCGACGAGGTCACCGACATTCAGTACTTC. Protein: CATSRGDEVTDIQYF.